This record covers a single T cell receptor beta chain. The antigen is not known. The data are from a study of response to subunit inactivated influenza vaccine. In TCRdb, the RT-PCR reads were re-called with MiXCR into one record per CDR3 protein. Of hundreds of thousands of distinct CDR3 sequences in the sample, about 15% are singletons; the top ten hold about 7.6%. This CDR3 is built from 13 residues. Trimming took off 4 bases at V and 1 base at J, with 7 bases between the two ends. Germline V gene data show CDR1 as SQVTM and CDR2 as ANQGSEA. Study-wide points: It was suggested by the authors that few new T cells are recruited by each seasonal influenza vaccination.

The chain couples TRBV29-1 to TRBJ1-4, with D possibly matching TRBD1 (6 bases). The source material was PBMCs from blood, sampled approximately 15 days before vaccination. The source is a man aged 45-65 years who received an inactivated influenza vaccine. CDR3 protein: CSVARGTNEKLFF. In DNA, the CDR3 is TGCAGCGTTGCCAGGGGAACTAATGAAAAACTGTTTTTT.